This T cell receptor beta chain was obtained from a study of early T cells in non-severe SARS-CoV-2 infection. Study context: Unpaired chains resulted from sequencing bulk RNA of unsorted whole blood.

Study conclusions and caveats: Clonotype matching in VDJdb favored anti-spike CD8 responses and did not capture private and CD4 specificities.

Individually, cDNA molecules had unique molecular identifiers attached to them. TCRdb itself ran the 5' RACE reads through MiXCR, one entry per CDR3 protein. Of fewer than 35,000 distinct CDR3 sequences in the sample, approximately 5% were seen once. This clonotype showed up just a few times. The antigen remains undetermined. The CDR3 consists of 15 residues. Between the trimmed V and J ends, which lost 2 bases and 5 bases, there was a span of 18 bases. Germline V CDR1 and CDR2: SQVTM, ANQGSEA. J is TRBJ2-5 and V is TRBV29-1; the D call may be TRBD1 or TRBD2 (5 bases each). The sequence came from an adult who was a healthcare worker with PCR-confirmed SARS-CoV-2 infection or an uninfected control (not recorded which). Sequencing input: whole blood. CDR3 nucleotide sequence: TGCAGCGTTGAATGGGCAGGGACGGAGTCGGAGACCCAGTACTTC. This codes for CSVEWAGTESETQYF.